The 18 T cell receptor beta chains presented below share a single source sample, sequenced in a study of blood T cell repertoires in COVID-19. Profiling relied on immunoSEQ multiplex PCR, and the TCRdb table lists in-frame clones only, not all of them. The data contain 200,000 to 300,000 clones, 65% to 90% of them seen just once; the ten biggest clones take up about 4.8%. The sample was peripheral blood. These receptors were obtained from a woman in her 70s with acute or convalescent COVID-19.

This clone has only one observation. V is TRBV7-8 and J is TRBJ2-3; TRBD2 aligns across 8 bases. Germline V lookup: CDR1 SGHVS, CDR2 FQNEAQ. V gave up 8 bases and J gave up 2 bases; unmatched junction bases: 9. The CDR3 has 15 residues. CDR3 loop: CASRTSGPLTDTQYF. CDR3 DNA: TGTGCCAGCCGTACTAGCGGCCCTCTCACAGATACGCAGTATTTT.

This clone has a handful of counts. This chain's CDR3 is CASSSTGGRSEAFF. The CDR3 DNA reads TGTGCCAGCAGTTCTACAGGGGGGCGTAGTGAAGCTTTCTTT. The rearrangement uses TRBV5-4 and TRBJ1-1, with TRBD1 matching 8 bases. CDR1 and CDR2 (germline): SGHNT, YYREEE (reference sequence). With V trimmed by 5 bases and J by 7 bases, 10 bases remained unmatched. This CDR3 comprises 14 residues.

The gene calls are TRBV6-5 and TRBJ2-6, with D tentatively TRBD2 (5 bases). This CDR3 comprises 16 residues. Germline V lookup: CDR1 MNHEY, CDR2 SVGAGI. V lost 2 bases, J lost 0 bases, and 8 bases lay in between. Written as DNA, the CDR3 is TGTGCCAGCAGTTACGAGAGGGCCTCTGGGGCCAACGTCCTGACTTTC. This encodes CASSYERASGANVLTF.

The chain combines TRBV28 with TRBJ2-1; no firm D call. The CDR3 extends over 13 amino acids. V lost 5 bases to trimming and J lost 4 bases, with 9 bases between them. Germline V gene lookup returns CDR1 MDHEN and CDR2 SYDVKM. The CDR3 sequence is CASSSQMYNEQFF. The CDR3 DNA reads TGTGCCAGCAGTAGCCAAATGTACAATGAGCAGTTCTTC.

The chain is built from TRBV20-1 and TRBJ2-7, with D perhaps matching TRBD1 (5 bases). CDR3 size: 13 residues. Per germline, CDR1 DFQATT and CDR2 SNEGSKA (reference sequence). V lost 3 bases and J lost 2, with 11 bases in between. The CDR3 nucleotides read TGCAGTGCTAGTATTAGACAGACCTACGAGCAGTACTTC. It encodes CSASIRQTYEQYF.

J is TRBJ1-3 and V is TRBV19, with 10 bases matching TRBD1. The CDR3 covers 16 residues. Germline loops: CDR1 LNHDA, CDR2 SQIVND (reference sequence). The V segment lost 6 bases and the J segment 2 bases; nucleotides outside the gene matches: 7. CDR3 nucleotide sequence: TGTGCCAGTAGCTCCTCCGGGACAGGGGCTGGAAACACCATATATTTT. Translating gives CASSSSGTGAGNTIYF.

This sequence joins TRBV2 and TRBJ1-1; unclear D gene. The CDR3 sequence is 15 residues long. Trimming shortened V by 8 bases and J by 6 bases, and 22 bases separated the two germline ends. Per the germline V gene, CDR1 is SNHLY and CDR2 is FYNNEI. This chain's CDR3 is CASSILGSLGAEAFF. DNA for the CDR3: TGTGCCAGCTCCATACTCGGGTCCCTTGGCGCTGAAGCTTTCTTT.

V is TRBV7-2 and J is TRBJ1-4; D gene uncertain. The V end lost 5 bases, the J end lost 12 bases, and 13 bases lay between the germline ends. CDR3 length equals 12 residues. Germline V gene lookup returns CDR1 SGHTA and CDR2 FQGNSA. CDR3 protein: CASSTYNGELFF. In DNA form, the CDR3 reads TGTGCCAGCAGCACCTACAACGGGGAACTGTTTTTT. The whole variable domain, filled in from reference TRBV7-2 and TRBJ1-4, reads GAGVSQSPSNKVTEKGKDVELRCDPISGHTALYWYRQSLGQGLEFLIYFQGNSAPDKSGLPSDRFSAERTGGSVSTLTIQRTQQEDSAVYLCASSTYNGELFFGSGTQLSVL.

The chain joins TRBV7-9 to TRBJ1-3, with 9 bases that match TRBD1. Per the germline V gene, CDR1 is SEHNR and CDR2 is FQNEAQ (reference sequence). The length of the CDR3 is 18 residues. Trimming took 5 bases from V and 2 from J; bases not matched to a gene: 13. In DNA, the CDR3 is TGTGCCAGCAGCCGCAACCGGGGACAGGGAAAGGCTGGAAACACCATATATTTT. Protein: CASSRNRGQGKAGNTIYF.

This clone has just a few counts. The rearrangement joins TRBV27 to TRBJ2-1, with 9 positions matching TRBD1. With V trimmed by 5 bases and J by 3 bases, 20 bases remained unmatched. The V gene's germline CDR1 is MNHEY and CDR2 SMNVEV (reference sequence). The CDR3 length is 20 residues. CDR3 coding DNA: TGTGCCAGCAGTACCCTCGACAGGGGGAGAACATGGAAAAGCTACAATGAGCAGTTCTTC. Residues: CASSTLDRGRTWKSYNEQFF.

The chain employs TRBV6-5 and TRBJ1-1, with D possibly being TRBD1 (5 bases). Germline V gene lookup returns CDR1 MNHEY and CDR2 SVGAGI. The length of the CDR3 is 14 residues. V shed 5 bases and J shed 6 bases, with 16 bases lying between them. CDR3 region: CASSPAIDSSEAFF. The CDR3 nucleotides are TGTGCCAGCAGTCCAGCCATCGACAGCTCTGAAGCTTTCTTT.

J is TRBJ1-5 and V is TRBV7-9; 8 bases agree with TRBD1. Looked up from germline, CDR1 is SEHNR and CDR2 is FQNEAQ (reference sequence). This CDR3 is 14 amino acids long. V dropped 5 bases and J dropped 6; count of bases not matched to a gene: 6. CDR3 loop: CASSADREGQPQHF. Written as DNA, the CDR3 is TGTGCCAGCAGCGCGGACAGGGAGGGTCAGCCCCAGCATTTT.

CDR3 sequence (DNA): TGTGCCAGCTCACCACCGACGGGGGAAGAGACCCAGTACTTC. Translation gives CASSPPTGEETQYF. V gene TRBV18 combines with J gene TRBJ2-5; TRBD2 is a possible D gene (6 bases). The CDR3 sequence is 14 residues long. Germline V gives CDR1 KGHSH, CDR2 LQKENI. Trimming took off 0 bases at V and 3 bases at J, with 8 bases between the two ends.

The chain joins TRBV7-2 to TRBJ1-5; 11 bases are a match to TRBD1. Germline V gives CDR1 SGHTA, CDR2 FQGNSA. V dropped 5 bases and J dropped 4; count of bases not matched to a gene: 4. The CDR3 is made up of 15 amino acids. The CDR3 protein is CASSRTGGFNQPQHF. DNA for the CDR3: TGTGCCAGCAGCCGGACAGGGGGCTTTAATCAGCCCCAGCATTTT.

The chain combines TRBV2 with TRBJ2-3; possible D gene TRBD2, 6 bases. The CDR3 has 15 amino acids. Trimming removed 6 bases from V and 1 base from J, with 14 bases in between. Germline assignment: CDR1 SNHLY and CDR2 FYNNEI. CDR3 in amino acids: CASRRGGLGTDTQYF. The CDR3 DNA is TGTGCCAGCAGGAGGGGAGGCTTAGGCACAGATACGCAGTATTTT.

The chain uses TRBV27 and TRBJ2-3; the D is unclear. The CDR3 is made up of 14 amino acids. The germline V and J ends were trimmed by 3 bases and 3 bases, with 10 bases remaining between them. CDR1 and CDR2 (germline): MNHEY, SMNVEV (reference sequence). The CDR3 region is CASSFQPRTDTQYF. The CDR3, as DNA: TGTGCCAGCAGTTTCCAACCTAGAACAGATACGCAGTATTTT.

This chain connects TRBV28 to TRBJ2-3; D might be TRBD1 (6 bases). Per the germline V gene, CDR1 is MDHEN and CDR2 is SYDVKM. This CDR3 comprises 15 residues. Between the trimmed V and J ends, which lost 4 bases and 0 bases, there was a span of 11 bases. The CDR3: CASSSKQGSTDTQYF. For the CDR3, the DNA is TGTGCCAGCAGTTCGAAACAGGGAAGCACAGATACGCAGTATTTT.

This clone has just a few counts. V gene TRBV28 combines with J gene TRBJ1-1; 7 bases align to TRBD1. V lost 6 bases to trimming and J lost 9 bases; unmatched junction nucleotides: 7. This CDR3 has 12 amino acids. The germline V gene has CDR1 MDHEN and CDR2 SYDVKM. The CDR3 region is CASRGTEIKAFF. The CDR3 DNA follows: TGTGCCAGCAGGGGGACAGAAATCAAAGCTTTCTTT.